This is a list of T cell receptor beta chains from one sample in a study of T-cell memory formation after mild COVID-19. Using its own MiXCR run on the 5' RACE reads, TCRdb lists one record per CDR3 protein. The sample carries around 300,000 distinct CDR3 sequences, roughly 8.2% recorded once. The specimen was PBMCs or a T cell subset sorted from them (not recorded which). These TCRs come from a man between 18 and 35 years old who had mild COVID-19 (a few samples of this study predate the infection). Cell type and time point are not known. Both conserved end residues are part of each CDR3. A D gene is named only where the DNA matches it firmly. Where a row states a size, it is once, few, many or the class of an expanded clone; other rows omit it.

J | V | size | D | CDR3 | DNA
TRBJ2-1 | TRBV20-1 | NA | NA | CSARDPGRASSYNEQFF | TGCAGTGCTAGAGATCCGGGCAGAGCCAGCTCCTACAATGAGCAGTTCTTC
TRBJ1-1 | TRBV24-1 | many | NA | CATSDSQGQNTEAFF | TGTGCCACCAGTGATTCACAGGGCCAGAACACTGAAGCTTTCTTT
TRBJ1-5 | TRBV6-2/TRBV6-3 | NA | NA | CASSYSVREDEPQHF | TGTGCCAGCAGTTACTCGGTGCGGGAGGACGAGCCCCAGCATTTT
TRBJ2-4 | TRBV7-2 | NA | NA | CASSSDGGPGNIQYF | TGTGCCAGCAGCTCGGATGGGGGGCCGGGAAACATTCAGTACTTC
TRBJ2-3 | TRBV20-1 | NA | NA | CSAKLADTQYF | TGCAGTGCTAAGCTTGCAGATACGCAGTATTTT
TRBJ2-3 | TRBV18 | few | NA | CASSPPANGDTQYF | TGTGCCAGCTCACCCCCCGCTAATGGGGATACGCAGTATTTT
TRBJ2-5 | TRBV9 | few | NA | CASSVGPGVETQYF | TGTGCCAGCAGCGTAGGCCCAGGGGTAGAGACCCAGTACTTC
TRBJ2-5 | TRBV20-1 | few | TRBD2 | CSAGGGLETQYF | TGCAGTGCGGGCGGGGGGCTCGAGACCCAGTACTTC
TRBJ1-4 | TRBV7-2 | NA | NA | CASRAYSGAGPEKLFF | TGTGCCAGCAGAGCTTATTCTGGCGCTGGACCCGAAAAACTGTTTTTT
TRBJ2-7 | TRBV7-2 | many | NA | CASSLGNRREQYF | TGTGCCAGCAGTCTGGGTAATCGGCGCGAGCAGTACTTC
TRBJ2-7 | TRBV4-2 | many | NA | CASRPQVLSYEQYF | TGTGCCAGCAGGCCACAGGTACTCTCCTACGAGCAGTACTTC
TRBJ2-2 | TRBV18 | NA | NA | CASSPTQGNTGELFF | TGTGCCAGCTCACCAACCCAGGGAAACACCGGGGAGCTGTTTTTT
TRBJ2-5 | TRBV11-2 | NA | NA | CASSLSVEDQYF | TGTGCCAGCAGCTTGTCTGTTGAGGACCAGTACTTC
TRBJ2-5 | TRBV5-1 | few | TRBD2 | CASSVASGEPHKETQYF | TGCGCCAGCAGCGTGGCTAGCGGGGAACCTCATAAAGAGACCCAGTACTTC
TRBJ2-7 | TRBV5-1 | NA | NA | CASQVWGGNEQYF | TGCGCCAGTCAGGTGTGGGGGGGCAACGAGCAGTACTTC
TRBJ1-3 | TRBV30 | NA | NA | CAWIRRSGNTIYF | TGTGCCTGGATCCGTCGTTCTGGAAACACCATATATTTT
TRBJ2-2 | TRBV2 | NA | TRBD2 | CASSESGGHTGELFF | TGTGCCAGCAGTGAATCGGGGGGGCACACCGGGGAGCTGTTTTTT
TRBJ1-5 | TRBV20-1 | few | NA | CSAMWGGQPQHF | TGCAGTGCCATGTGGGGGGGTCAGCCCCAGCATTTT
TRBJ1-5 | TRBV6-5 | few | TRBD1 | CASSPRQGTYSNQPQHF | TGTGCCAGCAGTCCAAGACAGGGGACTTATAGCAATCAGCCCCAGCATTTT
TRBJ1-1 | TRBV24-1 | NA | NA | CATPPSDRPNTEAFF | TGTGCCACTCCCCCTTCTGACAGACCAAACACTGAAGCTTTCTTT
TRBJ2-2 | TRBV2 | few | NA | CASSRYRGRNTGELFF | TGTGCCAGCAGTCGCTATCGGGGGAGGAACACCGGGGAGCTGTTTTTT
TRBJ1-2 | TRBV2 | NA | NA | CASREDSYGYTF | TGTGCCAGCAGAGAAGACAGCTATGGCTACACCTTC
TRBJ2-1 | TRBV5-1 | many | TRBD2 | CASSLQTSGVYNEQFF | TGCGCCAGCAGCCTCCAAACTAGCGGGGTCTACAATGAGCAGTTCTTC
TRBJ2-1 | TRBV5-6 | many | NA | CASSRQYNEQFF | TGTGCCAGCAGCCGACAGTACAATGAGCAGTTCTTC
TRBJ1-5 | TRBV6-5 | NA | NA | CASRTSNQPQHF | TGTGCCAGCAGGACATCAAATCAGCCCCAGCATTTT
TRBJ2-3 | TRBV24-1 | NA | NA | CATSDFGEGGTDTQYF | TGTGCCACCAGTGATTTCGGGGAGGGGGGCACAGATACGCAGTATTTT
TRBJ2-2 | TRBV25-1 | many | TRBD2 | CASSDGLAGHTGELFF | TGTGCCAGCAGTGACGGACTAGCGGGCCACACCGGGGAGCTGTTTTTT
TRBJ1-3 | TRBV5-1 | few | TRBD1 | CASSSTGGGGNTIYF | TGCGCCAGCAGCTCTACAGGGGGCGGTGGAAACACCATATATTTT
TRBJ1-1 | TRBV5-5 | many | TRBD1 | CASSYGQGVGYTEAFF | TGTGCCAGCAGCTACGGACAGGGGGTCGGTTACACTGAAGCTTTCTTT
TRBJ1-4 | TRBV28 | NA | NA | CASSPPYRAGREKLFF | TGTGCCAGCAGCCCCCCGTACAGGGCCGGTCGCGAAAAACTGTTTTTT
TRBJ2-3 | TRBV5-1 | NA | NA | CASSSRGFADTQYF | TGCGCCAGCAGCTCGAGGGGATTTGCGGATACGCAGTATTTT
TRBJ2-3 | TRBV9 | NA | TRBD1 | CASSPRRGQRADTQYF | TGTGCCAGCAGCCCGAGACGGGGACAGAGGGCAGATACGCAGTATTTT
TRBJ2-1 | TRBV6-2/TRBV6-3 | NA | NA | CASSIYNEQFF | TGTGCCAGCAGTATCTACAATGAGCAGTTCTTC
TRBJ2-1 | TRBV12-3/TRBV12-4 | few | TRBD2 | CASRRSGGAFVDEQFF | TGTGCCAGCCGCCGAAGCGGGGGGGCGTTTGTTGATGAGCAGTTCTTC
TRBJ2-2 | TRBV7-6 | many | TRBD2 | CASSFGTIVSGELFF | TGTGCCAGCAGCTTTGGGACTATAGTCTCCGGGGAGCTGTTTTTT
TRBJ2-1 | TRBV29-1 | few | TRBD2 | CSVDGTSGIESSYNEQFF | TGCAGCGTTGACGGGACTAGCGGGATAGAGAGCTCCTACAATGAGCAGTTCTTC
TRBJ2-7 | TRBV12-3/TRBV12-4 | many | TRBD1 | CASSLGDRAYEQYF | TGTGCCAGCAGTTTAGGGGACAGAGCCTACGAGCAGTACTTC
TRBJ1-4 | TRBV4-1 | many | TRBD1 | CASSQAGTANEKLFF | TGCGCCAGCAGCCAAGCTGGGACAGCTAATGAAAAACTGTTTTTT
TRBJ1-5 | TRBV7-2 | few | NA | CASSLDRAVNQPQHF | TGTGCCAGCAGCTTAGATCGGGCAGTCAATCAGCCCCAGCATTTT
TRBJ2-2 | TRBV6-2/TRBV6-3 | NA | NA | CASRPAGHSNTGELFF | TGTGCCAGCCGTCCCGCCGGACATTCGAACACCGGGGAGCTGTTTTTT
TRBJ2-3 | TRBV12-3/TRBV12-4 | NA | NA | CASSFQGSDTQYF | TGTGCCAGCAGTTTTCAGGGATCGGATACGCAGTATTTT
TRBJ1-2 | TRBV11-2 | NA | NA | CASSFEGRTYGYTF | TGTGCCAGCAGCTTTGAAGGGCGGACCTATGGCTACACCTTC
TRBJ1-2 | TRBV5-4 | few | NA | CASSLPPGGGYGYTF | TGTGCCAGCAGCTTGCCCCCCGGCGGCGGCTATGGCTACACCTTC
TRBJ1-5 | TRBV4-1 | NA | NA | CASSPEGTPNWPQHF | TGCGCCAGCAGCCCGGAAGGGACACCGAATTGGCCCCAGCATTTT
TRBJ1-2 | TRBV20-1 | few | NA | CSARGPEVGGYTF | TGCAGTGCTAGAGGGCCGGAAGTCGGGGGCTACACCTTC
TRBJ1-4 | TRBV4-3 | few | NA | CASSAETQGYNEKLFF | TGCGCCAGCAGCGCGGAAACTCAGGGGTATAATGAAAAACTGTTTTTT
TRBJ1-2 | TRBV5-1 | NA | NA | CASSLVGAASYGYTF | TGCGCCAGCAGCTTGGTTGGGGCGGCGAGCTATGGCTACACCTTC
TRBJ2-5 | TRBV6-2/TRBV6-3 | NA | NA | CASSQTATQYF | TGTGCCAGCAGTCAGACAGCAACCCAGTACTTC
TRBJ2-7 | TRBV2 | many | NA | CASSEASEQYF | TGTGCCAGCAGTGAGGCCAGCGAGCAGTACTTC
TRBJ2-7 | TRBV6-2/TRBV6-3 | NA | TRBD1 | CATSPRDRRYEQYF | TGTGCCACCTCCCCGCGGGACAGGCGGTACGAGCAGTACTTC
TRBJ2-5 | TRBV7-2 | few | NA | CASSPRSLDETQYF | TGTGCCAGCAGCCCCAGATCCCTGGACGAGACCCAGTACTTC
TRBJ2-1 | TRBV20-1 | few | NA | CSGVEFNEQFF | TGCAGTGGCGTAGAATTCAATGAGCAGTTCTTC